The 32 T cell receptor beta chains in this list originate from one sample, sequenced in a study of cytomegalovirus exposure and HLA in healthy donors (dated by TCRdb to about 2017). The library was obtained by the immunoSEQ multiplex PCR assay. For the multiplex PCR, a mixture combining 60 forward primers for TCR Vbeta segments and 13 reverse primers for TCR Jbeta segments was used. TCRdb re-hosts the immuneACCESS table, in-frame sequences only. Its copies lack some clones; in the studies checked, an unresolved V gene accounts for under half of them, and the cause for the rest is not known. The sample's records list 190,000 or so clones. The top ten hold less than 0.9% of the sample. The sample comprised PBMCs. Every receptor here comes from a boy aged 5-17 years in good health and CMV-seronegative.

The chain joins TRBV10-3 to TRBJ2-3, with D unclear. The CDR3 consists of 14 residues. CDR1 is ENHRY and CDR2 is SYGVKD in the germline V gene. V gave up 3 bases and J gave up 2 bases, with 9 bases separating them. This CDR3 is CAISDYAVTDTQYF. DNA for the CDR3: TGTGCCATCAGTGATTATGCAGTCACAGATACGCAGTATTTT.

V and J are TRBV28 and TRBJ1-2; D uncertain. Germline CDR1 reads MDHEN; CDR2 reads SYDVKM. V shed 3 bases and J shed 4 bases, with 9 bases lying between them. There are 13 residues in the CDR3. CDR3 DNA sequence: TGTGCCAGCAGTTTCCGGTCTCTCTATGGCTACACCTTC. It specifies CASSFRSLYGYTF.

The chain couples TRBV5-1 to TRBJ1-1; TRBD1 agrees at 8 bases. V lost 7 bases, J lost 6 bases, and 11 bases stayed unmatched. There are 14 residues in the CDR3. Looked up from germline, CDR1 is SGHRS and CDR2 is YFSETQ. DNA for the CDR3: TGCGCCAGCGGTCAGTTTCAGGGGGCCCCTGAAGCTTTCTTT. Its protein is CASGQFQGAPEAFF.

The chain links TRBV7-2 to TRBJ2-1, with TRBD2 as a possible D gene (5 bases). V dropped 5 bases and J dropped 9 bases, with 17 bases sitting between them. CDR1 is SGHTA and CDR2 is FQGNSA in the germline V gene. The CDR3 consists of 14 residues. In DNA, the CDR3 is TGTGCCAGCAGCCCCCGGGCCACCGGAGGTGAGCAGTTCTTC. This encodes CASSPRATGGEQFF.

This sequence joins TRBV4-3 and TRBJ2-7; maybe TRBD1 (6 bases). Germline CDR1 reads LGHNA; CDR2 reads YSLEER. This CDR3 comprises 16 residues. V gave up 3 bases and J gave up 0 bases, with 15 bases separating them. This chain's CDR3 is CASSQGRDTSSYEQYF. CDR3 bases: TGCGCCAGCAGCCAGGGCCGGGACACCTCCTCCTACGAGCAGTACTTC.

This rearrangement joins TRBV7-9 to TRBJ1-3; no firm D call. CDR1 is SEHNR and CDR2 is FQNEAQ in the germline V gene (reference sequence). Trimming cost V 2 bases and J 0 bases, with 5 bases left between them. This CDR3 is built from 14 residues. CDR3 nucleotides: TGTGCCAGCAGCTTAATACTCTCTGGAAACACCATATATTTT. Its protein is CASSLILSGNTIYF.

The J gene is TRBJ2-5, the V gene TRBV7-9; 15 bases map to TRBD2. The CDR3 is 19 amino acids. Per germline, CDR1 SEHNR and CDR2 FQNEAQ (reference sequence). V trimming: 3 bases; J trimming: 4 bases; junction bases outside the gene matches: 12. CDR3 residues: CASSFRTSGGAGGAETQYF. The DNA for the CDR3 is TGTGCCAGCAGCTTCCGGACTAGCGGGGGGGCTGGGGGAGCAGAGACCCAGTACTTC.

The chain couples TRBV6-5 to TRBJ2-7; perhaps TRBD2 as D (7 bases). The CDR3 is made up of 15 amino acids. Trimming removed 5 bases from V and 6 bases from J, with 20 bases in between. Per germline, CDR1 MNHEY and CDR2 SVGAGI. The CDR3, as DNA: TGTGCCAGCAGTCGGGGAGGGTGGGGGGGCCGCGAGCAGTACTTC. This gives the protein CASSRGGWGGREQYF.

The rearrangement links TRBV4-2 to TRBJ1-4, with a weak D call TRBD1 (6 bases). Trimming pared 0 bases from V and 2 bases from J, leaving 10 bases between. This CDR3 has 16 amino acids. Germline V gives CDR1 LGHNA, CDR2 YNFKEQ. For the CDR3, the DNA is TGTGCCAGCAGCCAAGAGGGGGCGCGTACTAATGAAAAACTGTTTTTT. This sequence encodes CASSQEGARTNEKLFF.

V gene TRBV5-1 combines with J gene TRBJ2-3; 7 nucleotides line up with TRBD2. The CDR3 is made up of 15 amino acids. With 4 bases clipped from V and 2 bases from J, the junction kept 7 bases outside the gene matches. Germline lookup yields CDR1 SGHRS and CDR2 YFSETQ. The DNA for the CDR3 is TGCGCCAGCAGCCCGGGACTACCATACACAGATACGCAGTATTTT. Protein product: CASSPGLPYTDTQYF.

Concerning this clone: Sequence at one end of the junction differs from germline and may be a read error. The chain recombines TRBV28 with TRBJ1-2; TRBD1 aligns across 8 bases. This CDR3 spans 12 amino acids. The germline V gene has CDR1 MDHEN and CDR2 SYDVKM. The CDR3 here is CASSSQGGPVAF. The CDR3, as DNA: TGTGCCAGCAGTTCACAGGGGGGGCCTGTAGCCTTC.

The chain recombines TRBV5-6 with TRBJ1-1; no reliable D call. This CDR3 has 12 amino acids. The germline gives CDR1 SGHDT, CDR2 YYEEEE. V was shortened by 5 bases and J by 6 bases, with 11 bases between the two germline ends. CDR3 residues: CASRASGPEAFF. CDR3 bases: TGTGCCAGCAGAGCCAGCGGGCCTGAAGCTTTCTTT.

The J gene is TRBJ2-3, the V gene TRBV29-1; possibly TRBD1 for D (5 bases). The CDR3 is 16 amino acids. With 5 bases removed from V and 0 bases from J, the gap between germline ends came to 18 bases. The germline gives CDR1 SQVTM, CDR2 ANQGSEA. The CDR3 DNA follows: TGCAGCGTTTCCGACAGAATACTAACTAGCACAGATACGCAGTATTTT. This translates into CSVSDRILTSTDTQYF.

The genes are TRBV7-9 and TRBJ2-1; possibly TRBD2 for D (5 bases). CDR1 and CDR2 (germline): SEHNR, FQNEAQ (reference sequence). Trimming took 8 bases from V and 7 from J, leaving 9 bases between them. This CDR3 is built from 11 residues. CDR3 bases: TGTGCCAGCGGTTGGAGGAATGAGCAGTTCTTC. It specifies CASGWRNEQFF.

The chain joins TRBV28 to TRBJ1-1, with a weak D call TRBD1 (5 bases). Germline-derived CDR1 and CDR2 are MDHEN and SYDVKM. V dropped 6 bases and J dropped 0 bases, with 17 bases sitting between them. This CDR3 is 16 amino acids long. CDR3 in DNA: TGTGCCAGCAGAGCTGGACAAGACCTAGTGAACACTGAAGCTTTCTTT. It is translated as CASRAGQDLVNTEAFF.

V gene TRBV13 combines with J gene TRBJ1-2, with TRBD1 identical over 7 bases. This CDR3 contains 15 residues. Germline-derived CDR1 and CDR2 are PRHDT and FYEKMQ (reference sequence). Trimming took 5 bases from V and 8 from J; bases not matched to a gene: 14. The CDR3 DNA reads TGTGCCAGCAGCCCCACGGGACAGCCTGGTGGGGGCTACACCTTC. The encoded protein is CASSPTGQPGGGYTF. Variable domain in full (rest from reference TRBV13 and TRBJ1-2): AAGVIQSPRHLIKEKRETATLKCYPIPRHDTVYWYQQGPGQDPQFLISFYEKMQSDKGSIPDRFSAQQFSDYHSELNMSSLELGDSALYFCASSPTGQPGGGYTFGSGTRLTVV.

The chain has TRBV15 and TRBJ2-3; weak D call: TRBD2 (7 bases). The CDR3 extends over 14 amino acids. V was shortened by 4 bases and J by 8 bases, with 16 bases between the two germline ends. CDR1 LNHNV and CDR2 YYDKDF come from the germline V gene (reference sequence). CDR3 loop: CATSMAGAGGTQYF. CDR3 nucleotides: TGTGCCACCAGCATGGCGGGGGCCGGGGGTACGCAGTATTTT.

This rearrangement joins TRBV5-1 to TRBJ2-1, with TRBD2 identical over 8 bases. CDR1 and CDR2 (germline): SGHRS, YFSETQ. Losses at the gene ends were 4 bases for V and 9 bases for J; bases not matched to a gene: 15. This CDR3 region has 16 residues. CDR3 loop: CASSPEAGAGSGEQFF. The DNA for the CDR3 is TGCGCCAGCAGCCCGGAAGCGGGGGCGGGCTCTGGTGAGCAGTTCTTC. The variable domain in full, completed from reference TRBV5-1 and TRBJ2-1, reads KAGVTQTPRYLIKTRGQQVTLSCSPISGHRSVSWYQQTPGQGLQFLFEYFSETQRNKGNFPGRFSGRQFSNSRSEMNVSTLELGDSALYLCASSPEAGAGSGEQFFGPGTRLTVL.

The chain is built from TRBV19 and TRBJ1-5; D might be TRBD1 (6 bases). Deletions cut 5 bases from V and 1 base from J, with 12 bases between. Germline-derived CDR1 and CDR2 are LNHDA and SQIVND (reference sequence). The CDR3 runs to 15 residues. CDR3 DNA: TGTGCCAGTAGTCAACAGGGCGGGAGCAATCAGCCCCAGCATTTT. Its translation is CASSQQGGSNQPQHF.

This chain connects TRBV5-4 to TRBJ1-1; TRBD1 matches at 8 bases. The CDR3 contains 14 residues. J lost 6 bases, V lost 4 bases, and 8 bases had no gene match. Germline loops: CDR1 SGHNT, CDR2 YYREEE (reference sequence). In DNA, the CDR3 is TGTGCCAGCAGCCCAGGGGGCGGATTCTCTGAAGCTTTCTTT. It translates to CASSPGGGFSEAFF.

The chain couples TRBV7-2 to TRBJ1-1, with TRBD1 matching 7 bases. The CDR3 has 14 residues. Trimming took 1 base from V and 5 from J; bases not matched to a gene: 4. Germline CDR1 SGHTA, CDR2 FQGNSA. The CDR3 coding sequence is TGTGCCAGCAGCTTAGGGAGGGGGCGGACTGAAGCTTTCTTT. Protein product: CASSLGRGRTEAFF.

This chain links TRBV2 with TRBJ2-3; D gene uncertain. CDR1 is SNHLY and CDR2 is FYNNEI in the germline V gene. The CDR3 is made up of 16 amino acids. V was cut by 6 bases and J by 6 bases, with 22 bases left in between. CDR3 amino acids: CASREQGPGLVDTQYF. The CDR3, as DNA: TGTGCCAGCAGGGAACAAGGCCCCGGGTTAGTTGATACGCAGTATTTT. The full variable domain, with the rest looked up from reference TRBV2 and TRBJ2-3, is EPEVTQTPSHQVTQMGQEVILRCVPISNHLYFYWYRQILGQKVEFLVSFYNNEISEKSEIFDDQFSVERPDGSNFTLKIRSTKLEDSAMYFCASREQGPGLVDTQYFGPGTRLTVL.

The chain couples TRBV5-1 to TRBJ1-3; D unresolved. This CDR3 has 15 residues. V lost 4 bases to trimming and J lost 5 bases, with 16 bases between them. CDR1 is SGHRS, CDR2 YFSETQ, per germline. The chain's CDR3 is CASSPSIEERNTIYF. For the CDR3, the DNA is TGCGCCAGCAGCCCCTCTATAGAGGAGAGAAACACCATATATTTT.

The chain is built from TRBV9 and TRBJ2-5, with 7 bases fitting TRBD1. The V segment lost 3 bases and the J segment 1 base; nucleotides outside the gene matches: 3. This CDR3 region has 14 residues. Germline loops: CDR1 SGDLS, CDR2 YYNGEE. The CDR3 DNA reads as TGTGCCAGCAGCGAGGGGGACAGCCAAGAGACCCAGTACTTC. Protein: CASSEGDSQETQYF. The full variable domain, rest sourced from reference TRBV9 and TRBJ2-5, is DSGVTQTPKHLITATGQRVTLRCSPRSGDLSVYWYQQSLDQGLQFLIQYYNGEERAKGNILERFSAQQFPDLHSELNLSSLELGDSALYFCASSEGDSQETQYFGPGTRLLVL.

The V call is TRBV21-1, the J call TRBJ2-1; TRBD1 is taken as the D call from the table, unchecked against the DNA. TRBV21-1 is recorded as a pseudogene. The CDR3 extends over 14 amino acids. CDR3 DNA sequence: TGTGCCAGCAGCCCCGGGACAGTACGCTATGAGCAGTTCTTC. It codes for CASSPGTVRYEQFF.

On this clone: This sample includes further DNA sequences coding for the same CDR3. The chain uses TRBV29-1 and TRBJ1-3; no clear D gene. The germline gives CDR1 SQVTM, CDR2 ANQGSEA. Trimming shortened V by 4 bases and J by 3 bases, and 10 bases separated the two germline ends. This CDR3 region has 13 residues. The CDR3 region is CSVGSGLGNTIYF. CDR3 nucleotide sequence: TGCAGCGTTGGAAGTGGCCTTGGAAACACCATATATTTT.

This chain uses TRBV2 with TRBJ2-2, with 7 bases fitting TRBD1. Germline assignment: CDR1 SNHLY and CDR2 FYNNEI. This CDR3 is 16 amino acids long. Trimming removed 2 bases from V and 6 bases from J; junction bases left unmatched: 9. The CDR3 here is CASSESATGFAGELFF. The CDR3 DNA is TGTGCCAGCAGTGAAAGTGCGACAGGGTTTGCCGGGGAGCTGTTTTTT.

The CDR3 region is CASSLGAETQYF. The CDR3, as DNA: TGCGCCAGCAGCTTGGGGGCGGAGACCCAGTACTTC. The rearrangement links TRBV5-1 to TRBJ2-5; D is unresolved. Trimming cost V 0 bases and J 5 bases, with 5 bases left between them. Germline V gene sequence: CDR1 SGHRS, CDR2 YFSETQ. The CDR3 runs 12 residues.

V gene TRBV6-1 combines with J gene TRBJ1-2; TRBD1 aligns across 7 bases. V trimming: 0 bases; J trimming: 8 bases; junction bases outside the gene matches: 6. The length of the CDR3 is 14 residues. Looked up from germline, CDR1 is MNHNS and CDR2 is SASEGT. The chain's CDR3 is CASSEALPQGGYTF. The CDR3 bases are TGTGCCAGCAGTGAAGCCCTACCACAGGGGGGCTACACCTTC.

The chain links TRBV5-1 to TRBJ2-5; 10 positions match TRBD1. The V gene end was trimmed by 5 bases and the J gene end by 2 bases; junction bases not matched to a gene: 18. CDR3 length: 19 amino acids. Germline CDR1 and CDR2: SGHRS and YFSETQ. The CDR3 sequence: CASRPPGQGTTVGQETQYF. In DNA, the CDR3 is TGCGCCAGCAGACCGCCGGGACAGGGGACGACCGTCGGTCAAGAGACCCAGTACTTC.

V usage is TRBV5-1 and J usage is TRBJ2-1; TRBD1 is a possible D gene (6 bases). Germline V gives CDR1 SGHRS, CDR2 YFSETQ. The CDR3 sequence is 13 residues long. V dropped 4 bases and J dropped 9 bases, with 14 bases sitting between them. This chain's CDR3 is CASSTDRIPEQFF. DNA for the CDR3: TGCGCCAGCAGCACCGACAGGATCCCTGAGCAGTTCTTC. The variable domain in full, with the rest retrieved from reference TRBV5-1 and TRBJ2-1, is KAGVTQTPRYLIKTRGQQVTLSCSPISGHRSVSWYQQTPGQGLQFLFEYFSETQRNKGNFPGRFSGRQFSNSRSEMNVSTLELGDSALYLCASSTDRIPEQFFGPGTRLTVL.

This chain joins TRBV9 and TRBJ2-7; D uncertain. Trimming removed 0 bases from V and 0 bases from J, with 7 bases in between. Looked up from germline, CDR1 is SGDLS and CDR2 is YYNGEE. This CDR3 region has 14 residues. The CDR3 protein is CASSVAQFSYEQYF. CDR3 nucleotide sequence: TGTGCCAGCAGCGTAGCTCAGTTCTCCTACGAGCAGTACTTC.